A single T cell receptor beta chain is shown here with its context. Its antigen is currently unknown. Amplified regions were TCR beta CDR3 sequences from RNA transcripts. A set of HTBI primers served as the primers for a first-round RT-PCR of the TCR CDR3. TCRdb reanalysed the multiplex PCR reads using MiXCR and keeps one entry per CDR3 protein. The sample lists approximately 570,000 distinct CDR3 sequences, 15% to 20% occurring once. The data belong to a study of T cells in Graves' hyperthyroidism and ophthalmopathy. The overall study: Before treatment of any kind, peripheral blood was taken at initial diagnosis.

Regarding the study as a whole: By a 13 V-J model, ophthalmopathy was set apart from stable hyperthyroidism.

From less than 13 ml of fresh peripheral blood, PBMCs were isolated. The origin of this receptor is a man aged 35-49 years with Graves' ophthalmopathy. Specimen: blood.

The CDR3, as DNA: TGTGCCAGCAGCCAGGGGCGGCAGGGGCCCCAGCATTTT. It encodes CASSQGRQGPQHF. This sequence joins TRBV3-1 and TRBJ1-5, with D possibly matching TRBD1 (5 bases). V lost 3 bases, J lost 9 bases, and 12 bases lay in between. The germline gives CDR1 LGHDT, CDR2 YNNKEL (reference sequence). CDR3 length: 13 amino acids.